This TCR beta chain was identified during a study of blood T cell repertoires in COVID-19. Study-level information: Researchers got acute and convalescent COVID-19 samples from the United States, Italy and Spain. In each case, the material was cDNA or gDNA derived from T cells, B-cell-depleted T cells, or PBMCs.

The V gene end was trimmed by 4 bases and the J gene end by 1 base; junction bases not matched to a gene: 6. CDR1 is LNHDA, CDR2 SQIVND, per germline (reference sequence). The CDR3 is made up of 15 amino acids. Original methodology: Amplification with reference gene primers provided the estimates of nucleated cell counts. Produced via immunoSEQ multiplex PCR; TCRdb's table is partial and in-frame only. D and trimming were read from the DNA, whereas the V and J calls and clone size are those reported in that table. Of about 250,000 clones in the sample, 84% were seen once. Specimen: peripheral blood. The rearrangement joins TRBV19 to TRBJ1-1, with TRBD1 identical over 7 bases. The source of this sequence is a woman between 40 and 55 years old who had recovered from COVID-19. Written as DNA, the CDR3 is TGTGCCAGTAGTACGGACAGGCGAGAGAACACTGAAGCTTTCTTT. Amino acids: CASSTDRRENTEAFF.